Below, 20 T cell receptor beta chains from the same sample are listed, as sequenced in a study of Graves' ophthalmopathy and Graves' hyperthyroidism. RNA transcripts were the source from which TCR beta CDR3 regions were amplified. Second-round multiplex PCR followed a first-round RT-PCR using HTBI primers. TCRdb analysed the multiplex PCR reads with MiXCR anew, one entry per CDR3 protein. The sample records around 1,000,000 distinct CDR3 sequences, approximately 35% being singletons. The sequencing input was peripheral blood or thyroid tissue (not recorded which). Every receptor here comes from an adult man with Graves' hyperthyroidism.

This clonotype was recorded a few times. Just one base apart from a much larger clone, this may be a read error. The rearrangement uses TRBV7-8 and TRBJ2-7; 12 bases match TRBD2. V shed 1 base and J 5 bases; nucleotides not matched to a gene: 0. Per the germline V gene, CDR1 is SGHVS and CDR2 is FQNEAQ. The CDR3 has 14 residues. The CDR3 loop is CASSLGTSGNEQYF. DNA of the CDR3: TGTGCCAGCAGCTTAGGGACTAGCGGGAACGAGCAGTACTTC.

This clonotype was seen a handful of times. The chain combines TRBV9 with TRBJ1-1, with D hard to call. Between the trimmed V and J ends, which lost 0 bases and 3 bases, there was a span of 9 bases. Looked up from germline, CDR1 is SGDLS and CDR2 is YYNGEE. There are 14 residues in the CDR3. Here the CDR3 DNA reads TGTGCCAGCAGCGTAGAACAGCTTCACACTGAAGCTTTCTTT. It is translated as CASSVEQLHTEAFF. Based on the CDR3 plus reference TRBV9 and TRBJ1-1, the full variable domain is DSGVTQTPKHLITATGQRVTLRCSPRSGDLSVYWYQQSLDQGLQFLIQYYNGEERAKGNILERFSAQQFPDLHSELNLSSLELGDSALYFCASSVEQLHTEAFFGQGTRLTVV.

The sample holds many counts of this clonotype. The genes are TRBV7-8 and TRBJ2-7; 8 positions agree with TRBD1. CDR1 is SGHVS, CDR2 FQNEAQ, per germline. This CDR3 comprises 15 residues. The ends lost 3 bases at V and 5 bases at J; junction bases unmatched: 9. The DNA for the CDR3 is TGTGCCAGCAGCTTCACTGGGGACAGGTTCCACGAGCAGTACTTC. Protein sequence: CASSFTGDRFHEQYF.

This clonotype occurred many times. The rearrangement links TRBV20-1 to TRBJ2-5, with D unclear. Trimming removed 3 bases from V and 4 bases from J, with 15 bases in between. CDR1 is DFQATT, CDR2 SNEGSKA, per germline (reference sequence). The CDR3 length is 14 residues. The CDR3 nucleotides read TGCAGTGCTAGCTTGGGTTCGATAAGAGAGACCCAGTACTTC. Its translation is CSASLGSIRETQYF.

Of note for this clonotype: A clone one base away is much larger, so this may be a read error. The chain uses TRBV29-1 and TRBJ2-7; D is ambiguous. V was shortened by 0 bases and J by 9 bases, with 9 bases between the two germline ends. The germline V gene has CDR1 SQVTM and CDR2 ANQGSEA. The length of the CDR3 is 11 residues. The chain's CDR3 is CSVEDPLGQYF. The DNA of the CDR3 is TGCAGCGTTGAAGATCCTCTCGGGCAGTACTTC.

This clonotype was detected only a few times. The rearrangement uses TRBV5-1 and TRBJ1-1, with 11 bases aligning to TRBD1. The CDR3 loop spans 14 amino acids. Trimming at V came to 5 bases and at J to 5 bases, leaving 5 bases not matched to a gene. Germline CDR1 SGHRS, CDR2 YFSETQ. The CDR3 nucleotides read TGCGCCAGCAGACCAGGACAGGGGGCTACTGAAGCTTTCTTT. It yields the protein CASRPGQGATEAFF.

In this sample, this clonotype turned up many times. This sequence joins TRBV7-2 and TRBJ1-5, with D uncertain. Trimming removed 4 bases at V and 0 bases at J, with 4 bases between. The CDR3 extends over 13 amino acids. Germline CDR1 is SGHTA and CDR2 is FQGNSA. In nucleotides, the CDR3 is TGTGCCAGCAGCTGGAATAGCAATCAGCCCCAGCATTTT. It is translated as CASSWNSNQPQHF.

This clonotype was seen a few times. The rearrangement links TRBV5-1 to TRBJ2-6; the D gene is possibly TRBD2 (5 bases). V lost 0 bases to trimming and J lost 17 bases, with 18 bases between them. Germline V gives CDR1 SGHRS, CDR2 YFSETQ. This CDR3 region has 14 residues. CDR3 region: CASSLVGAEEPLTF. CDR3 DNA: TGCGCCAGCAGCTTGGTTGGAGCGGAAGAGCCGTTGACTTTC.

This clonotype was seen a handful of times. A read error may produce the germline difference seen at one junction end. V and J are TRBV9 and TRBJ2-2; D unresolved. The CDR3 has 15 residues. Germline CDR1 and CDR2: SGDLS and YYNGEE. This CDR3 is CASSQDVLGYGELFF. The CDR3, as DNA: TGCGCCAGCAGCCAGGACGTGCTTGGTTACGGGGAGCTGTTTTTT.

This clonotype was recorded at least ten times. V and J are TRBV7-9 and TRBJ1-5, with D hard to call. There are 11 residues in the CDR3. In germline, CDR1 is SEHNR, CDR2 FQNEAQ (reference sequence). Between the trimmed V and J ends, which lost 0 bases and 9 bases, there was a span of 3 bases. The CDR3, as DNA: TGTGCCAGCAGCTTAGCATCGCCCCAGCATTTT. Protein: CASSLASPQHF.

Ten or more counts support this clonotype. CDR3 sequence (DNA): TGCAGTGCCCCGCGCCCAGGGAACTCCTACGAGCAGTACTTC. Translation: CSAPRPGNSYEQYF. The genes are TRBV20-1 and TRBJ2-7; TRBD1 might be the D (5 bases). V was trimmed by 6 bases and J by 0 bases, leaving 15 bases between them. The CDR3 extends over 14 amino acids. CDR1 and CDR2 (germline): DFQATT, SNEGSKA (reference sequence).

This clonotype appeared many times. The rearrangement uses TRBV7-8 and TRBJ2-7, with TRBD1 identical over 10 bases. CDR3 length: 16 amino acids. V trimming: 3 bases; J trimming: 4 bases; junction bases outside the gene matches: 9. CDR1 and CDR2 (germline): SGHVS, FQNEAQ. CDR3 sequence: CASSFNGQGGTYEQYF. CDR3 sequence (DNA): TGTGCCAGCAGCTTCAACGGACAGGGGGGTACGTACGAGCAGTACTTC.

V and J are TRBV10-2 and TRBJ2-6, with D possibly being TRBD1 (6 bases). The CDR3 consists of 18 residues. CDR1 and CDR2 from the germline V gene are WSHSY and SAAADI. Deletions cut 4 bases from V and 2 bases from J, with 18 bases between. The CDR3 sequence: CASSVMPGEVPGANVLTF. The CDR3 nucleotides read TGCGCCAGCAGTGTAATGCCAGGGGAAGTTCCTGGGGCCAACGTCCTGACTTTC.

V usage is TRBV15 and J usage is TRBJ1-1; 9 bases match TRBD1. Germline trimming cut 0 bases from V and 4 bases from J; bases unmatched to any gene: 9. Germline V gene sequence: CDR1 LNHNV, CDR2 YYDKDF (reference sequence). CDR3 length: 17 amino acids. CDR3 amino acids: CATSRDSSSTGGTEAFF. CDR3 DNA sequence: TGTGCCACCAGCAGAGATAGTTCTTCGACAGGGGGCACTGAAGCTTTCTTT.

The V gene is TRBV10-3, the J gene TRBJ2-7; possible D gene TRBD2, 5 bases. In germline, CDR1 is ENHRY, CDR2 SYGVKD. This CDR3 has 17 amino acids. Trimming removed 6 bases from V and 0 bases from J, with 21 bases in between. The CDR3, as DNA: TGTGCCATCAGCAGCCAAGACTATGGGCTGAGCTCCTACGAGCAGTACTTC. Translation gives CAISSQDYGLSSYEQYF.

This clonotype was observed a few times. V is TRBV7-9 and J is TRBJ2-7; TRBD1 might be the D (6 bases). The CDR3 runs 14 residues. Germline V gene lookup returns CDR1 SEHNR and CDR2 FQNEAQ (reference sequence). The germline V and J ends were trimmed by 3 bases and 2 bases, with 11 bases remaining between them. CDR3 amino acids: CASSFRDNAYEQYF. The CDR3 nucleotides are TGTGCCAGCAGCTTCCGGGACAACGCCTACGAGCAGTACTTC.

This clonotype was recorded at least ten times. CDR3 loop: CASSSDRAQYF. As DNA, the CDR3 is TGTGCCAGCAGCTCCGACAGGGCCCAGTACTTC. This sequence joins TRBV6-5 and TRBJ2-5; 7 nucleotides align to TRBD1. Germline-derived CDR1 and CDR2 are MNHEY and SVGAGI. V shed 6 bases, J shed 9 bases, and the junction held 4 bases outside the gene matches. This CDR3 is built from 11 residues.

This clonotype appeared many times. V and J are TRBV20-1 and TRBJ2-7; a possible D gene is TRBD2 (6 bases). CDR1 DFQATT and CDR2 SNEGSKA come from the germline V gene (reference sequence). With 6 bases removed from V and 2 bases from J, the gap between germline ends came to 14 bases. The length of the CDR3 is 13 residues. The CDR3 nucleotides read TGCAGTGCCAACCCGACGGGAGCCTACGAGCAGTACTTC. This sequence encodes CSANPTGAYEQYF.

V gene TRBV7-8 combines with J gene TRBJ2-7; 7 bases map to TRBD1. Germline V gene lookup returns CDR1 SGHVS and CDR2 FQNEAQ. This CDR3 has 12 residues. V lost 8 bases and J lost 5; bases outside the gene matches: 6. CDR3 loop: CASSTGSNEQYF. CDR3 in DNA: TGTGCCAGCTCGACAGGGTCCAACGAGCAGTACTTC. Complete variable domain (other parts from reference TRBV7-8 and TRBJ2-7): GAGVSQSPRYKVAKRGQDVALRCDPISGHVSLFWYQQALGQGPEFLTYFQNEAQLDKSGLPSDRFFAERPEGSVSTLKIQRTQQEDSAVYLCASSTGSNEQYFGPGTRLTVT.

This clonotype has more than one count but fewer than ten. This chain connects TRBV12-3 or TRBV12-4 to TRBJ1-5, with D possibly TRBD1 on 6 matching bases. The CDR3 has 14 amino acids. Trimming stripped 3 bases from V and 6 bases from J, with 12 bases between. CDR3 protein: CASSLWGPSQPQHF. CDR3 nucleotides: TGTGCCAGCAGTTTGTGGGGGCCCAGTCAGCCCCAGCATTTT.